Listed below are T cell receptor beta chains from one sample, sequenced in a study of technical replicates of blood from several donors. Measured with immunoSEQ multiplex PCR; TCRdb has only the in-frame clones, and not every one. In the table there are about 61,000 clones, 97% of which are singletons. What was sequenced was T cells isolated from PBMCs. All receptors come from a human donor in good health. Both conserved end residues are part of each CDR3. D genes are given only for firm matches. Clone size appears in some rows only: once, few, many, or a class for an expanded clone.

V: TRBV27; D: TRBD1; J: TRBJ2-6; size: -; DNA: TGTGCCAGCAGTTTATTCACAGGGGCCCTCTCTGGGGCCAACGTCCTGACTTTC; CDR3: CASSLFTGALSGANVLTF
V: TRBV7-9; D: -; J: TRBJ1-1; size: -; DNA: TGTGCCAGCAGCTTAGGGGGCGAATTGAACACTGAAGCTTTCTTT; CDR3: CASSLGGELNTEAFF
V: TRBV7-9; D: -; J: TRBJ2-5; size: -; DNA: TGTGCCAGCAGCTTAGAGGGACTGACGGCAGTGGAGACCCAGTACTTC; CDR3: CASSLEGLTAVETQYF
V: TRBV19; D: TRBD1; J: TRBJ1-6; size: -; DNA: TGTGCCAGTAGTATAGGGGCAGGGGGCAATTCACCCCTCCACTTT; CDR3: CASSIGAGGNSPLHF
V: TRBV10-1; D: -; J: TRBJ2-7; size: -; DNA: TGCGCCAGCAGTGCCGGCGGGCCCTACGAGCAGTACTTC; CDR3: CASSAGGPYEQYF
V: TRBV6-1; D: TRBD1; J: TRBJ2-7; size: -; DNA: TGTGCCAGCAGTGAATGGACAGGCCTCGCTTACGAGCAGTACTTC; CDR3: CASSEWTGLAYEQYF
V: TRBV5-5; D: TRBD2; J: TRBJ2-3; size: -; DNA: TGTGCCAGCAGCTTGGACGGGGGAGGGTATACGCAGTATTTT; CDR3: CASSLDGGGYTQYF
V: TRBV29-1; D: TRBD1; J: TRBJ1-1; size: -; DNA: TGCAGCACAGGGGACAGTGAAGCTTTCTTT; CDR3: CSTGDSEAFF
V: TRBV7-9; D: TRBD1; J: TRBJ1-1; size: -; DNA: TGTGCCAGCAGCGGCCGGGACAGAGGTTCGAACACTGAAGCTTTCTTT; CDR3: CASSGRDRGSNTEAFF
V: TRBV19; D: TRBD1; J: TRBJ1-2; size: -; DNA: TGTGCCAGTAGTATACAGACAGGGAACTATGGCTACACCTTC; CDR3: CASSIQTGNYGYTF
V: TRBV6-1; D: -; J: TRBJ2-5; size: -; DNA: TGTGCCAGCAGTGAAGCCAGGGGCCAAGAGACCCAGTACTTC; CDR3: CASSEARGQETQYF
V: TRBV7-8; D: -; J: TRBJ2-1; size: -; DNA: TGTGCCAGCAGCTTAGTTTCGAATGAGCAGTTCTTC; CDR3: CASSLVSNEQFF
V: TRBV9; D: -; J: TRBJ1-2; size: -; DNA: TGTGCCAGCAGCGCCGCGAGTGGGGAGCAAGCTAACTATGGCTACACCTTC; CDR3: CASSAASGEQANYGYTF
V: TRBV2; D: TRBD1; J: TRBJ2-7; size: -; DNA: TGTGCCAGCGAGGACAGGGGGCTCTACGAGCAGTACTTC; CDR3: CASEDRGLYEQYF
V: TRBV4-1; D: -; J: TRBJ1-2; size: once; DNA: TGCGCCAGCAGCCACGCAGGGGATGGCTACACCTTC; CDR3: CASSHAGDGYTF
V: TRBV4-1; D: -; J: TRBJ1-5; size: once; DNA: TGCGCCAGCAGCCAGAGGGGGAAGGGTCAGCCCCAGCATTTT; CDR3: CASSQRGKGQPQHF
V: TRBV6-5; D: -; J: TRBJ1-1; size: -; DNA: TGTGCCAGCAGATTCCGCGGGACGAACACTGAAGCTTTCTTT; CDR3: CASRFRGTNTEAFF
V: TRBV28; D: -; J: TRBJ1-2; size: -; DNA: TGTGCCAGCAGTCCCCGACAGAGATATGGCTACACCTTC; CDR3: CASSPRQRYGYTF
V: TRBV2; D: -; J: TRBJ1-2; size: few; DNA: TGTGCCAGCCTGAGAGTCGGTGGCTACACCTTC; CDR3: CASLRVGGYTF
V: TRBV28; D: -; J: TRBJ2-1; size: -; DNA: TGTGCCAGCTTTGGACAGACCGACTTCTATTACAATGAGCAGTTCTTC; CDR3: CASFGQTDFYYNEQFF
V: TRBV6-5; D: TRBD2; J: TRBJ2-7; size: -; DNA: TGTGCCAGCAGGACCGGACTAGCGGGAGTCTACGAGCAGTACTTC; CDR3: CASRTGLAGVYEQYF
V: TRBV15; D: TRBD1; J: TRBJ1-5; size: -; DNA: TGTGCCACCAGCCGTGGGGGGGGACAGGGCTATCAGCCCCAGCATTTT; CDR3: CATSRGGGQGYQPQHF
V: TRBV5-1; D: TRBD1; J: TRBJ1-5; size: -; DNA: TGCGCCAGCAGCTGGACAGGGGGCAATCAGCCCCAGCATTTT; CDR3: CASSWTGGNQPQHF
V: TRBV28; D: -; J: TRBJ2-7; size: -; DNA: TGTGCCAGCAACGGCGCTGTGCGGGCGAGTCCCTACGAGCAGTACTTC; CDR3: CASNGAVRASPYEQYF
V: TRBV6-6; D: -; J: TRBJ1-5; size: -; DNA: TGTGCCAGCAGTTACTCGTCACCCTTAGGCAATCAGCCCCAGCATTTT; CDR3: CASSYSSPLGNQPQHF
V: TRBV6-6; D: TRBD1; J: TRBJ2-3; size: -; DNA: TGTGCCAGCAGTTCGGGGGACAGGGATTTCGATACGCAGTATTTT; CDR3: CASSSGDRDFDTQYF
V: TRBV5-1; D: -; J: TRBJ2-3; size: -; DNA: TGCGCCAGCAGTTCCCAGGGAGGTGATACGCAGTATTTT; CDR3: CASSSQGGDTQYF
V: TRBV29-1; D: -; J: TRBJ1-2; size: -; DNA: TGCAGCGTTGATTTGGAGGCTAGTGGCTACACCTTC; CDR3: CSVDLEASGYTF
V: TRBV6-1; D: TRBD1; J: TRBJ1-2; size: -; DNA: TGTGCCAGCAGACTCGGGACAGATCTCTATGGCTACACCTTC; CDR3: CASRLGTDLYGYTF
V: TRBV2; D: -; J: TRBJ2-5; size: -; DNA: TGTGCCAGCAGTGAACTCACGGGAGTGGGGGAGACCCAGTACTTC; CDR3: CASSELTGVGETQYF
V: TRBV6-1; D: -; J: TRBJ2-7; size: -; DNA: TGTGCCAGCAGTGAATACCCGACAGGTCTCTACGAGCAGTACTTC; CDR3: CASSEYPTGLYEQYF
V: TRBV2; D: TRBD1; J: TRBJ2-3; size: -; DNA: TGTGCCAGCAGCCGGTATAGGGGGCGTAAAGATACGCAGTATTTT; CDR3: CASSRYRGRKDTQYF
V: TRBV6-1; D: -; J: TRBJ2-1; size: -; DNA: TGTGCCAGCCCCGCAGGGCCCAGCTCCTACAATGAGCAGTTCTTC; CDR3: CASPAGPSSYNEQFF
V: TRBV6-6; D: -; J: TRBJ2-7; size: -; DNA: TGTGCCAGCAGTCGGGTTGCGGGGAGTAGCTCCTACGAGCAGTACTTC; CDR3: CASSRVAGSSSYEQYF
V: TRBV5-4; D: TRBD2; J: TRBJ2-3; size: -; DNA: TGTGCCAGCAGCTCAGGACTAGCGGGGAGCACAGATACGCAGTATTTT; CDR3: CASSSGLAGSTDTQYF
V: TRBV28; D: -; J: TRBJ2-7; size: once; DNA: TGTGCCAGCAGCCCCCCCGCTAGCGTCTCCTACGAGCAGTACTTC; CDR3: CASSPPASVSYEQYF
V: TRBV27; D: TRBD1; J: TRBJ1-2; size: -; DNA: TGTGCCAGCAGTTTATTAGGACAGGGGAGGCACTATGGCTACACCTTC; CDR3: CASSLLGQGRHYGYTF
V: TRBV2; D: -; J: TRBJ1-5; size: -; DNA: TGTGCCAGCAGCGCAGGGTCTCCCCAGCATTTT; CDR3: CASSAGSPQHF
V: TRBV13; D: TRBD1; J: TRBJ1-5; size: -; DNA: TGTGCCAGCAGCTCGGGACAGAGCAATCAGCCCCAGCATTTT; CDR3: CASSSGQSNQPQHF
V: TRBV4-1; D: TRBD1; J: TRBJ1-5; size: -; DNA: TGCGCCAGCAGCCAAGAGGACAGGTGGGGCAATCAGCCCCAGCATTTT; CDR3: CASSQEDRWGNQPQHF
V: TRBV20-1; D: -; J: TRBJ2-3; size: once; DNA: TGCAGTGCTAGAGACAGGGAGGCGCAGTATTTT; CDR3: CSARDREAQYF
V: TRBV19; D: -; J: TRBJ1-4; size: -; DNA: TGTGCCAGTAGTCCAGGGATAGCAACTAATGAAAAACTGTTTTTT; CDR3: CASSPGIATNEKLFF
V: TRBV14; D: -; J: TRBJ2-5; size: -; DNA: TGTGCCAGCAGCCGAACAGGGTCCTCCTGGGAGACCCAGTACTTC; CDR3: CASSRTGSSWETQYF
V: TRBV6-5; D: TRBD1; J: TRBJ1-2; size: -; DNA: TGTGCCAGCAGGCGGACAGGGGCCCCTAACTATGGCTACACCTTC; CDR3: CASRRTGAPNYGYTF
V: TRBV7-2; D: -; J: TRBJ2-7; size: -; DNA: TGTGCCAGCAGCTTATTTCTCCGCGAGCAGTACTTC; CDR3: CASSLFLREQYF
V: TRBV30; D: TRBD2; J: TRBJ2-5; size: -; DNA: TGTGCCTGGACCTGGGAACAGACGGGGGGAGAGACCCAGTACTTC; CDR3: CAWTWEQTGGETQYF
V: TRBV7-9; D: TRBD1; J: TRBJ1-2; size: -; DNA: TGTGCCAGCAGCTTATCCCTTTTCGGGGACAGGGGGCAAGCTGGCTACACCTTC; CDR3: CASSLSLFGDRGQAGYTF
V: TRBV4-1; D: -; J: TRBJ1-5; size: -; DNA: TGCGCCAGCAGCCAAGATGGAGGTCTAGGCAATCAGCCCCAGCATTTT; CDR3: CASSQDGGLGNQPQHF
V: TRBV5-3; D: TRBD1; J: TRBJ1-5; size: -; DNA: TGTGCCAGAAGCCGGACAGGGGAGAGCAATCAGCCCCAGCATTTT; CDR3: CARSRTGESNQPQHF
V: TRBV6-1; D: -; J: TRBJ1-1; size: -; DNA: TGTGCCAGCAGTGAAGAACCGGGACTGATGACTGAAGCTTTCTTT; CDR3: CASSEEPGLMTEAFF
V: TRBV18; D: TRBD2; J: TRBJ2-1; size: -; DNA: TGTGCCAGCTCACCAACTAGCGGGGGCGCAACCTACAATGAGCAGTTCTTC; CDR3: CASSPTSGGATYNEQFF
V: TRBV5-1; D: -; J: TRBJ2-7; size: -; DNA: TGCGCCAGCGGATCAGGAAACTCCTACGAGCAGTACTTC; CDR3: CASGSGNSYEQYF
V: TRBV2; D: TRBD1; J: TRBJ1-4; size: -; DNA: TGTGCCAGCGGGGGGACAGAGAATGAAAAACTGTTTTTT; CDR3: CASGGTENEKLFF
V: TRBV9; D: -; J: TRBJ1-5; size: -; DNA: TGTGCCAGCAGTCAGGGTCTCAATCAGCCCCAGCATTTT; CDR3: CASSQGLNQPQHF
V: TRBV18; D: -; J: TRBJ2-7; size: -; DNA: TGTGCCAGCTCACCGTTCGGGAGTCTCGACGAGCAGTACTTC; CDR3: CASSPFGSLDEQYF
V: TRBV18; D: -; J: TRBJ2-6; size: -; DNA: TGTGCCAGCTCACGGGAGGCCGGGGACGTCCTGACTTTC; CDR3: CASSREAGDVLTF
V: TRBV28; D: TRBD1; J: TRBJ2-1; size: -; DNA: TGTGCCAGCCAGGACAGGGGGGTGAGGGTTGAGCAGTTCTTC; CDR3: CASQDRGVRVEQFF
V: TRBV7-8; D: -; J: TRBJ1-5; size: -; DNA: TGTGCCAGCAGCTTAGCCGCCGGGGGAGACCAGCCCCAGCATTTT; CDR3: CASSLAAGGDQPQHF
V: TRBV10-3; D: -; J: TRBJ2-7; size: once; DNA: TGTGCCACCTCCGGTATCGGGGGTAGTTCCTACGAGCAGTACTTC; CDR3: CATSGIGGSSYEQYF